The 13 T cell receptor beta chains presented below share a single source sample, sequenced in a study of cytomegalovirus exposure and HLA in healthy donors. PCR was performed using 60 Vbeta and 13 Jbeta primers. The protocol was immunoSEQ multiplex PCR, while the TCRdb copy is restricted to in-frame clones and leaves out a portion. The sample shows about 160,000 clones, roughly 89% of them seen only once. The sequenced material came from PBMCs. These receptors originate from a woman aged 25 to 39 in good health and CMV-seronegative.

The chain has TRBV19 and TRBJ1-1, with a weak D call TRBD1 (5 bases). V was clipped by 7 bases and J by 6 bases, with 15 bases between them. Germline CDR1 and CDR2: LNHDA and SQIVND (reference sequence). The CDR3 has 13 amino acids. This CDR3 is CASKSRVGAEAFF. The CDR3 nucleotides are TGTGCCAGTAAGAGCAGGGTTGGGGCTGAAGCTTTCTTT.

V is TRBV5-1 and J is TRBJ2-5, with 8 bases matching TRBD2. The DNA end lines up better with TRBJ2-7; the J call may be wrong. Germline CDR1 is SGHRS and CDR2 is YFSETQ. The CDR3 is 12 residues long. This CDR3 reads CASSSGGDEQYF. The CDR3 nucleotides are TGCGCCAGCAGCTCCGGGGGGGACGAGCAGTACTTC.

The chain joins TRBV5-1 to TRBJ2-7; TRBD2 might be the D (6 bases). Trimming left V 0 bases short and J 2 bases short, with 12 bases between. Germline V gene sequence: CDR1 SGHRS, CDR2 YFSETQ. This CDR3 has 15 residues. CDR3 nucleotides: TGCGCCAGCAGCTTGGTCGGGACTCTTGCCTACGAGCAGTACTTC. This codes for CASSLVGTLAYEQYF.

This clone was seen only a few times. V gene TRBV5-5 combines with J gene TRBJ1-5; no clear D. Trimming cost V 0 bases and J 0 bases, with 4 bases left between them. Germline V gene data show CDR1 as SGHKS and CDR2 as YYEKEE (reference sequence). CDR3 size: 14 residues. The CDR3: CASSLDSSNQPQHF. CDR3 sequence (DNA): TGTGCCAGCAGCTTGGATAGTAGCAATCAGCCCCAGCATTTT.

The V and J genes are TRBV5-1 and TRBJ2-5; TRBD2 matches at 12 bases. The CDR3 totals 15 residues. J lost 3 bases, V lost 0 bases, and 0 bases had no gene match. Germline-derived CDR1 and CDR2 are SGHRS and YFSETQ. This CDR3 is CASSLGLAGEETQYF. The CDR3 DNA is TGCGCCAGCAGCTTGGGACTAGCGGGGGAAGAGACCCAGTACTTC.

In nucleotides, the CDR3 is TGTGCCAGCAGTTTCGTGGCTCCAGAGACCCAGTACTTC. Its translation is CASSFVAPETQYF. The chain is built from TRBV28 and TRBJ2-5; unclear D gene. V lost 3 bases and J 4 bases, leaving 9 bases between the germline ends. Germline-derived CDR1 and CDR2 are MDHEN and SYDVKM. CDR3 length: 13 residues.

The chain links TRBV7-2 to TRBJ2-7; weak D call: TRBD2 (6 bases). The CDR3 is 14 residues long. Trimming took off 5 bases at V and 3 bases at J, with 14 bases between the two ends. Germline lookup yields CDR1 SGHTA and CDR2 FQGNSA. The CDR3, as DNA: TGTGCCAGCAGCCCCGGGACTTGGGGCTACGAGCAGTACTTC. Translating gives CASSPGTWGYEQYF.

This clone was picked up one time. The rearrangement joins TRBV15 to TRBJ1-2; D is undetermined. V was pared by 4 bases and J by 11 bases, with 14 bases between. This CDR3 has 12 amino acids. From germline, CDR1 is LNHNV and CDR2 YYDKDF (reference sequence). CDR3 nucleotides: TGTGCCACCAGCACCCTGGACGGGATATACACCTTC. Protein: CATSTLDGIYTF.

In DNA form, the CDR3 reads TGTGCCAGCAGTTTATCGAGGCCTAGCGGGAGGAACTCCTACAATGAGCAGTTCTTC. Its protein product is CASSLSRPSGRNSYNEQFF. V is TRBV27 and J is TRBJ2-1, with 11 bases identical to TRBD2. The germline V gene has CDR1 MNHEY and CDR2 SMNVEV (reference sequence). The junction had 7 bases not matched to a gene; V was cut back by 0 bases and J by 0 bases. The CDR3 length is 19 residues.

V usage is TRBV7-2 and J usage is TRBJ2-7; 8 bases are a match to TRBD2. The germline V gene has CDR1 SGHTA and CDR2 FQGNSA. This CDR3 contains 15 residues. The V gene end was trimmed by 2 bases and the J gene end by 3 bases; junction bases not matched to a gene: 6. The DNA for the CDR3 is TGTGCCAGCAGCTTACGGGGGGGGATAAACTACGAGCAGTACTTC. Translating it yields CASSLRGGINYEQYF. The whole variable domain, remainder taken from reference TRBV7-2 and TRBJ2-7, is GAGVSQSPSNKVTEKGKDVELRCDPISGHTALYWYRQSLGQGLEFLIYFQGNSAPDKSGLPSDRFSAERTGGSVSTLTIQRTQQEDSAVYLCASSLRGGINYEQYFGPGTRLTVT.

V and J are TRBV5-4 and TRBJ2-3; TRBD1 aligns across 9 bases. This CDR3 has 17 residues. Germline V CDR1 and CDR2: SGHNT, YYREEE (reference sequence). The junction had 7 bases not matched to a gene; V was cut back by 2 bases and J by 0 bases. The CDR3 loop is CASSFGHTGGSTDTQYF. The DNA for the CDR3 is TGTGCCAGCAGCTTCGGTCACACAGGGGGCAGCACAGATACGCAGTATTTT.

This chain joins TRBV11-2 and TRBJ2-7; D not resolved. The germline V gene encodes CDR1 SGHAT and CDR2 FQNNGV. There are 13 residues in the CDR3. Trimming shortened V by 4 bases and J by 1 base, and 8 bases separated the two germline ends. CDR3 sequence: CASSWAGSYEQYF. CDR3 nucleotide sequence: TGTGCCAGCAGCTGGGCAGGATCCTACGAGCAGTACTTC.

This clone has a handful of counts. J is TRBJ2-1 and V is TRBV6-6; the match to TRBD2 covers 7 bases. Germline V gene data show CDR1 as MNHNY and CDR2 as SVGAGI (reference sequence). V dropped 6 bases and J dropped 3; count of bases not matched to a gene: 8. The CDR3 loop spans 15 amino acids. DNA for the CDR3: TGTGCCAGCAGGGACTGGGGGGGGGACTACAATGAGCAGTTCTTC. It codes for CASRDWGGDYNEQFF.